This T cell receptor (beta chain) was recorded in a study of blood T cell repertoires in COVID-19 (TCRdb year 2020). About the investigation overall: Collaborator samples came from the United States, Italy and Spain and covered acute and convalescent phases of COVID-19. The dataset comprised deeply sampled blood TCRbeta repertoires from subjects exposed to, actively infected with, or recovered from COVID-19. The sample metadata nearly always contained a de-identified subject ID, COVID-19 status, age in years and sex. The repertoires were released in a freely available public database meant as a resource for research on the immune response to SARS-CoV-2. Where available, HLA class I and class II types were obtained from metadata supplied by the sample provider rather than from assay-based typing. The prospective study material was composed of cDNA or gDNA derived from T cells, B-cell-depleted T cells, or PBMCs. The samples were drawn from the first 160 participants of the ongoing ImmuneRACE study and from over a thousand subjects provided by 6 global collaborators. The study at large found these results: How much clinical and demographic metadata was included differed by source and by participant, and the metadata was provided uncurated.

From its cysteine to its phenylalanine, the CDR3 spans 14 amino acids. Solely the CDR3 DNA is kept, with 42 bases framed from the first base. The germline V end is reduced by 6 bases and the J end by 4 bases; junction bases left unmatched: 5. From a lookup of the germline V gene, CDR1 and CDR2 are SNHLY and FYNNEI. TCRbeta CDR3 regions were amplified from genomic DNA using the immunoSEQ Assay, a bias-controlled multiplex PCR. The original methods were these. The number of nucleated cells in each sample was estimated by amplification of reference gene primers within the assay. Sequence reads were collapsed and filtered to measure the absolute abundance of every unique TCRbeta CDR3 rearrangement. For each sample, productive Simpson clonality was calculated as the square root of Simpson's diversity index across productive rearrangements. TCRdb retrieved this table from immuneACCESS and kept in-frame rearrangements only. Not all clones are present; in checked studies, unresolved V genes account for under half, and no reason is known for the remainder. The DNA was the basis for D and trimming; V, J and clone size are from that table. The sample table records about 280,000 clones; 75% to 85% of these occur just once. Of the sample, 5.1% is held by the ten largest clones.

Collaborating institutions collected whole blood in K2EDTA tubes following their own protocols. For TCRbeta analysis, collaborator samples were shipped as frozen whole blood, as isolated PBMCs, or as DNA extracted from either sample type. A word on this clone: The antigen this receptor binds is unknown. Base qualities are not recorded, but no much larger clone differs from it by a single base.

Recombination joined TRBV2 with TRBJ1-3; TRBD1 fits 8 bases in the junction. The sample comprised peripheral blood. The receptor was derived from a middle-aged man with active or convalescent COVID-19. The CDR3 corresponds to CASSQGASGNTIYF. The sequenced DNA: TGTGCCAGCAGCCAGGGGGCTTCAGGAAACACCATATATTTT. The CDR3, completed at both ends by the reference TRBV2 and TRBJ1-3 genes, gives the full variable domain EPEVTQTPSHQVTQMGQEVILRCVPISNHLYFYWYRQILGQKVEFLVSFYNNEISEKSEIFDDQFSVERPDGSNFTLKIRSTKLEDSAMYFCASSQGASGNTIYFGEGSWLTVV.